The 20 T cell receptor beta chains in this list originate from one sample, sequenced in a study of shared clonotypes between healthy human individuals. Using immunoSEQ multiplex PCR, the repertoire was profiled, and TCRdb retains in-frame clones only, with some absent. Of roughly 2.5 million clones listed, around nine tenths are singletons. Material for sequencing was naive CD4+ T cells sorted from blood. As for subset: CD45RA+ positively selected. Receptor source: a man younger than 35 in good health.

The chain combines TRBV28 with TRBJ1-2, with TRBD1 matching 9 bases. This CDR3 has 16 amino acids. Germline V lookup: CDR1 MDHEN, CDR2 SYDVKM. The V segment lost 2 bases and the J segment 4 bases; nucleotides outside the gene matches: 8. CDR3 DNA: TGTGCCAGCAGTTTAATTGGGGGACAGGGACTCTATGGCTACACCTTC. This gives the protein CASSLIGGQGLYGYTF.

V gene TRBV27 combines with J gene TRBJ2-5; D is unclear. The V and J ends lost 7 bases and 1 base respectively, with 10 bases between them. This CDR3 is 13 amino acids long. Germline assignment: CDR1 MNHEY and CDR2 SMNVEV (reference sequence). Here the CDR3 DNA reads TGTGCCAGCAAACGGGCCCTCCAAGAGACCCAGTACTTC. Protein: CASKRALQETQYF.

This clone was detected once. The chain's CDR3 is CASSLRRIYGYTF. CDR3 nucleotides: TGTGCCAGCAGCTTACGACGGATCTATGGCTACACCTTC. The chain is built from TRBV5-6 and TRBJ1-2, with unresolved D. The length of the CDR3 is 13 residues. The V end was cut by 2 bases, the J end by 4 bases, with 9 bases between. The germline CDR1 and CDR2 sequences are SGHDT and YYEEEE.

The V gene is TRBV6-5, the J gene TRBJ2-2; D remains unclear. Germline lookup yields CDR1 MNHEY and CDR2 SVGAGI. V lost 0 bases to trimming and J lost 4 bases, with 12 bases between them. The CDR3 length is 16 residues. The CDR3 reads CASSYSSTPLTGELFF. The DNA for the CDR3 is TGTGCCAGCAGTTACTCGTCGACACCTCTCACCGGGGAGCTGTTTTTT.

V and J are TRBV30 and TRBJ2-2; D is possibly TRBD1 (6 bases). This CDR3 has 14 residues. Trimming took 3 bases from V and 4 from J, leaving 12 bases between them. Germline-derived CDR1 and CDR2 are GTSNPN and SVGIG (reference sequence). The CDR3 is CAWRQGSFTGELFF. The CDR3 bases are TGTGCCTGGAGACAGGGCAGTTTCACCGGGGAGCTGTTTTTT.

This clone has only a few counts. The CDR3 nucleotides read TGTGCCAGCAGCGACAGGTTGATCACTGAAGCTTTCTTT. It encodes CASSDRLITEAFF. The rearrangement links TRBV21-1 to TRBJ1-1; the D segment call TRBD1 is taken from the table without a DNA check. TRBV21-1 is termed a pseudogene. The CDR3 has 13 amino acids.

The chain has TRBV5-1 and TRBJ2-7, with 8 bases fitting TRBD1. V trimming: 4 bases; J trimming: 1 base; junction bases outside the gene matches: 7. The CDR3 runs 15 residues. Germline loops: CDR1 SGHRS, CDR2 YFSETQ. The CDR3: CASSAQGAGSYEQYF. CDR3 DNA sequence: TGCGCCAGCAGCGCCCAGGGGGCCGGATCCTACGAGCAGTACTTC.

The chain joins TRBV27 to TRBJ1-1; D call uncertain. Germline CDR1 and CDR2: MNHEY and SMNVEV (reference sequence). V gave up 8 bases and J gave up 0 bases, with 7 bases separating them. The CDR3 extends over 12 amino acids. CDR3 nucleotides: TGTGCCAGCGGAGGGATGAACACTGAAGCTTTCTTT. It translates to CASGGMNTEAFF.

This sequence joins TRBV30 and TRBJ1-5; D not certain. The CDR3 has 14 amino acids. Germline values: CDR1 GTSNPN, CDR2 SVGIG (reference sequence). V was clipped by 1 base and J by 3 bases, with 10 bases between them. The CDR3 coding sequence is TGTGCCTGGAGTGGGCAGACCAACAATCAGCCCCAGCATTTT. Its protein product is CAWSGQTNNQPQHF. Drawing the rest from reference TRBV30 and TRBJ1-5, the complete variable domain is SQTIHQWPATLVQPVGSPLSLECTVEGTSNPNLYWYRQAAGRGLQLLFYSVGIGQISSEVPQNLSASRPQDRQFILSSKKLLLSDSGFYLCAWSGQTNNQPQHFGDGTRLSIL.

The chain employs TRBV11-2 and TRBJ1-1; possibly TRBD1 for D (5 bases). The CDR3 runs 15 residues. Germline loops: CDR1 SGHAT, CDR2 FQNNGV. The germline V and J ends were trimmed by 3 bases and 5 bases, with 16 bases remaining between them. In DNA form, the CDR3 reads TGTGCCAGCAGCTTCTCGAGGCTGGAGGGGACTGAAGCTTTCTTT. It codes for CASSFSRLEGTEAFF.

As DNA, the CDR3 is TGTGCCACCCACCGGGGGCTTGATACGCAGTATTTT. Translation gives CATHRGLDTQYF. J is TRBJ2-3 and V is TRBV6-5; either TRBD1 or TRBD2 may fit D (6 bases each). CDR3 size: 12 residues. CDR1 and CDR2 from the germline V gene are MNHEY and SVGAGI. The ends were cut back, 10 bases at V and 6 bases at J, with 14 bases in the middle.

The table lists this clone with a few counts. This rearrangement joins TRBV18 to TRBJ1-2; 7 bases line up with TRBD1. Germline trimming cut 6 bases from V and 8 bases from J; bases unmatched to any gene: 6. This CDR3 contains 12 residues. Looked up from germline, CDR1 is KGHSH and CDR2 is LQKENI. CDR3 sequence (DNA): TGTGCCAGCTCTCAAGACAGGGCGGGCTACACCTTC. Residues: CASSQDRAGYTF. The full variable domain, its missing parts supplied by reference TRBV18 and TRBJ1-2, is NAGVMQNPRHLVRRRGQEARLRCSPMKGHSHVYWYRQLPEEGLKFMVYLQKENIIDESGMPKERFSAEFPKEGPSILRIQQVVRGDSAAYFCASSQDRAGYTFGSGTRLTVV.

Of note for this clone: The same CDR3 arises from other DNA sequences in this sample as well. The chain is built from TRBV5-1 and TRBJ1-1, with no clear D. Germline loops: CDR1 SGHRS, CDR2 YFSETQ. CDR3 length equals 13 residues. V lost 5 bases, J lost 1 base, and 9 bases lay in between. The CDR3 here is CASRTRENTEAFF. CDR3 nucleotides: TGCGCCAGCAGGACTCGGGAGAACACTGAAGCTTTCTTT.

The chain joins TRBV6-1 to TRBJ2-7, with TRBD2 matching 12 bases. The CDR3 sequence is 15 residues long. The V and J ends lost 6 bases and 0 bases, in that order; junction bases with no gene match: 3. The germline gives CDR1 MNHNS, CDR2 SASEGT. In nucleotides, the CDR3 is TGTGCCAGCAGGCGACTAGCGGGGGCCTCCTACGAGCAGTACTTC. It yields the protein CASRRLAGASYEQYF.

In its sample, this clone was seen a few times. Other DNA sequences in this specimen translate into the identical CDR3. The CDR3 loop is CAISESGGNQPQHF. In DNA form, the CDR3 reads TGTGCCATCAGTGAGTCGGGGGGCAATCAGCCCCAGCATTTT. V is TRBV10-3 and J is TRBJ1-5, with D possibly being TRBD1 (5 bases). V dropped 0 bases and J dropped 2 bases, with 5 bases sitting between them. This CDR3 is built from 14 residues. Germline V gives CDR1 ENHRY, CDR2 SYGVKD.

This chain joins TRBV5-1 and TRBJ2-2, with 8 bases fitting TRBD1. Trimming at V came to 3 bases and at J to 8 bases, leaving 6 bases not matched to a gene. CDR3 length: 14 amino acids. The germline gives CDR1 SGHRS, CDR2 YFSETQ. For the CDR3, the DNA is TGCGCCAGCAGCTCGACAGGGGTACCGGGGGAGCTGTTTTTT. Translating gives CASSSTGVPGELFF.

In this sample, this clone turned up once. The rearrangement links TRBV10-3 to TRBJ2-1, with 9 bases lining up with TRBD2. The CDR3 has 14 amino acids. V was pared by 8 bases and J by 8 bases, with 10 bases of the junction left unmatched. Germline CDR1 is ENHRY and CDR2 is SYGVKD. CDR3 loop: CAIRGRAAWDEQFF. DNA of the CDR3: TGTGCCATCCGCGGGAGGGCCGCTTGGGATGAGCAGTTCTTC.

The chain couples TRBV5-4 to TRBJ2-5; D is perhaps TRBD2 (6 bases). Trimming removed 0 bases from V and 2 bases from J, with 14 bases in between. The V gene's germline CDR1 is SGHNT and CDR2 YYREEE (reference sequence). CDR3 size: 16 residues. CDR3 nucleotide sequence: TGTGCCAGCAGCTTGGGGGCGACGGGGGTACAAGAGACCCAGTACTTC. Encoded protein: CASSLGATGVQETQYF.

This clone was seen once. The chain couples TRBV4-3 to TRBJ2-1; D gene unclear. CDR1 and CDR2 (germline): LGHNA, YSLEER. The ends were cut back, 0 bases at V and 8 bases at J, with 20 bases in the middle. The CDR3 totals 17 residues. This CDR3 is CASSQEMGTPVRYEQFF. The CDR3 DNA is TGCGCCAGCAGCCAAGAGATGGGTACTCCGGTTCGCTATGAGCAGTTCTTC.

On this clone: The sample has other DNA sequences that encode this CDR3 too. The rearrangement joins TRBV5-1 to TRBJ2-7, with no clear D. This CDR3 is 13 amino acids long. Trimming cost V 0 bases and J 3 bases, with 7 bases left between them. The germline CDR1 and CDR2 sequences are SGHRS and YFSETQ. This CDR3 reads CASSLDSRYEQYF. Written as DNA, the CDR3 is TGCGCCAGCAGCTTGGACAGTCGCTACGAGCAGTACTTC.